This TCR beta chain was sequenced in a study of shared clonotypes between healthy human individuals. Study as a whole: There were three CD4 naive, three CD4 memory, two CD8 naive and one CD8 memory plates per donor.

Germline CDR1 is SEHNR and CDR2 is FQNEAQ (reference sequence). V trimming: 2 bases; J trimming: 6 bases; junction bases outside the gene matches: 13. This CDR3 is built from 16 residues. Sequenced by immunoSEQ multiplex PCR; TCRdb stores in-frame clones only, minus some. This sample carries 2 million to 3 million clones, over 85% of them seen once, and the ten largest clones take 0.36%. The receptor comes from a man aged 18 to 30 in good health. Some clones in this sample may be carry-over from other donors' samples. Sequenced: naive CD4+ T cells from PBMCs. Subset meaning: CD45RA+ positively selected. The chain employs TRBV7-9 and TRBJ2-7; 7 nucleotides agree with TRBD2. CDR3 sequence reads: CASSLCFGLEGCEQYF. The CDR3 DNA follows: TGTGCCAGCAGCTTATGTTTCGGACTAGAGGGATGCGAGCAGTACTTC.